This TCR beta chain was recorded in a study of blood T cell repertoires in COVID-19 (dated by TCRdb to about 2020). Regarding the study in general: Samples from collaborators originated in the United States, Italy and Spain and spanned both the acute and convalescent phases of COVID-19. A freely available public database, intended as a resource for researchers studying the immune response to SARS-CoV-2, is where the repertoires were released. Where available, HLA class I and class II types were taken from metadata supplied by the sample provider and were not determined by assay-based typing. Deeply sampled blood TCRbeta repertoires from subjects exposed to, actively infected with, or recovered from COVID-19 were included in the dataset. The sample metadata nearly always contained a de-identified subject ID, COVID-19 status, age in years and sex. Samples were obtained from the ongoing ImmuneRACE study (first 160 participants) and from some 1,300 subjects provided by 6 global collaborators. The material from the prospective study consisted of cDNA or gDNA derived from T cells, B-cell-depleted T cells, or PBMCs. What the authors observed across the whole study: The quantity of clinical and demographic metadata differed by source and by participant and was supplied without curation.

CDR1 and CDR2 (SGHDN, FVKESK) derive from the germline V gene. V sheds 1 base and J sheds 4 bases, leaving 7 bases between their ends. The CDR3 numbers 13 residues from cysteine through phenylalanine. Here the CDR3 DNA is all that survives: 39 bases in frame from base 1. This clone was seen a single time. What antigen it recognizes has not been identified. Base qualities are missing; no much larger clone stands one base away. The immunoSEQ Assay, a bias-controlled multiplex PCR, was used to amplify TCRbeta CDR3 regions from genomic DNA. For the original study's pipeline: Nucleated cell counts per sample were estimated from amplification of reference gene primers within the assay. Sequence reads were collapsed and filtered to measure the absolute abundance of every unique TCRbeta CDR3 rearrangement. For each sample, productive Simpson clonality was calculated by taking the square root of Simpson's diversity index across productive rearrangements. Held by TCRdb, this immuneACCESS table contains in-frame sequences only and omits some clones. Under half of the omission traces to an unresolved V gene where checked; the cause of the rest is unknown. The V and J calls and clone size come from that table; D and trimming were worked out from the DNA. For this sample there are around 390,000 clones; approximately 87% appear just once. About a tenth of the sample is taken by the ten largest.

In the prospective study, participants were about 18 to 100 years old, resided in 20 to 30 geographic areas of the United States, and were enrolled through a virtual design. In the prospective study, participants were assigned to cohorts based on the clinical history participants reported in a screening survey and a study questionnaire. For ImmuneRACE Cohort 3, a participant was defined as recovered based on two consecutive negative NP/OP PCR tests, clearance by a healthcare professional, or resolution of symptoms. In the prospective study, whole blood, serum and a nasopharyngeal or oropharyngeal swab were collected from each participant by mobile phlebotomists. Over a roughly two-month period, participants in the prospective study had the option of providing additional blood draws and questionnaires. Before DNA extraction, blood samples from the prospective study were shipped at room temperature or frozen.

The sequenced sample was PBMCs or T cells enriched from blood (not recorded which). Here the chain combines TRBV14 and TRBJ1-2; TRBD1 is possibly the D segment (5 matching bases). This TCR was sampled from a woman aged 45-60 years who had recovered from COVID-19. The CDR3 protein: CASSQGGAYGYTF. The sequenced DNA is TGTGCCAGCAGCCAAGGGGGCGCCTATGGCTACACCTTC.